This TCR beta chain was documented in a study of radiotherapy plus CTLA-4 blockade in lung cancer. At the level of the study: Among patients, around 18% showed objective responses, and about 31% had disease control.

The V end was cut by 6 bases, the J end by 10 bases, with 20 bases between. The CDR3 is 14 amino acids. Germline V gene sequence: CDR1 SGHTA, CDR2 FQGNSA. Assay used: immunoSEQ multiplex PCR; TCRdb lists only in-frame clones, some missing. The sample has roughly 97,000 clones, 60% to 75% seen once. Chemo-refractory metastatic non-small-cell lung cancer patients received focal radiation with ipilimumab CTLA-4 blockade. The receptor comes from a human donor with non-small cell lung cancer who had a partial response to radiotherapy plus ipilimumab. Some clones in this sample may be carry-over from other donors' samples. This specimen was peripheral blood, taken from a patient treated with radiotherapy plus ipilimumab. The chain has TRBV7-2 and TRBJ2-3; tentative D call: TRBD1 (6 bases). The CDR3 spells CASSQPLDRRPQYF. The DNA for the CDR3 is TGTGCCAGCAGTCAACCCCTGGACAGACGACCGCAGTATTTT.